The next 24 T cell receptor beta chains were all read from a single sample in a study of cytomegalovirus exposure and HLA in healthy donors. Primers included in the PCR were 60 Vbeta and 13 Jbeta primers. Profiling relied on immunoSEQ multiplex PCR, and the TCRdb table lists in-frame clones only, not all of them. The sample includes some 120,000 clones, over 8.5% of them seen just once. The sequencing sample was made of PBMCs. These TCRs come from a woman between 40 and 55 years old in good health and CMV-seropositive.

This clone occurred a few times. The chain recombines TRBV27 with TRBJ1-5; TRBD1 might be the D (6 bases). From germline, CDR1 is MNHEY and CDR2 SMNVEV (reference sequence). V was pared by 6 bases and J by 3 bases, with 21 bases between. CDR3 size: 17 residues. DNA of the CDR3: TGTGCCAGCAGAACATATGTAACAGGGAAAGACAATCAGCCCCAGCATTTT. Amino acids: CASRTYVTGKDNQPQHF.

This clone was recorded a few times. The chain couples TRBV5-4 to TRBJ2-2; 12 nucleotides match TRBD2. V gave up 3 bases and J gave up 3 bases; unmatched junction bases: 3. The CDR3 runs to 16 residues. The germline V gene encodes CDR1 SGHNT and CDR2 YYREEE (reference sequence). The CDR3 sequence is CASSSSGGADTGELFF. CDR3 in DNA: TGTGCCAGCAGCTCTAGCGGGGGGGCAGACACCGGGGAGCTGTTTTTT.

V and J are TRBV30 and TRBJ2-5; maybe TRBD1 (6 bases). The CDR3 contains 13 residues. Between the trimmed V and J ends, which lost 0 bases and 4 bases, there was a span of 9 bases. Germline CDR1 and CDR2: GTSNPN and SVGIG (reference sequence). The CDR3: CAWSVQGGETQYF. CDR3 DNA: TGTGCCTGGAGTGTACAGGGCGGAGAGACCCAGTACTTC.

This clone showed up just a few times. DNA for the CDR3: TGTGCCAGCAGCTTCACAGGGGACACTGAAGCTTTCTTT. Its protein is CASSFTGDTEAFF. The gene calls are TRBV7-2 and TRBJ1-1; 7 nucleotides line up with TRBD1. Germline assignment: CDR1 SGHTA and CDR2 FQGNSA. The CDR3 totals 13 residues. The V and J ends lost 3 bases and 3 bases, in that order; junction bases with no gene match: 1.

V and J are TRBV27 and TRBJ2-1; the D gene is possibly TRBD2 (5 bases). Trimming took off 7 bases at V and 0 bases at J, with 16 bases between the two ends. CDR1 and CDR2 (germline): MNHEY, SMNVEV (reference sequence). The CDR3 loop spans 16 amino acids. The DNA for the CDR3 is TGTGCCAGCACCTCTGCCGGGGATGGCTCCTACAATGAGCAGTTCTTC. Its protein product is CASTSAGDGSYNEQFF.

In its sample, this clone was seen a few times. This sequence joins TRBV6-5 and TRBJ1-6; tentative D call: TRBD1 (6 bases). V was trimmed by 5 bases and J by 7 bases, leaving 12 bases between them. Germline assignment: CDR1 MNHEY and CDR2 SVGAGI. The CDR3 is 14 amino acids. The CDR3 sequence is CASSGDRKNSPLHF. The DNA for the CDR3 is TGTGCCAGCAGTGGCGACAGGAAAAATTCACCCCTCCACTTT.

The chain carries TRBV5-1 and TRBJ2-2; the D is unclear. The germline V gene has CDR1 SGHRS and CDR2 YFSETQ. Trimming stripped 0 bases from V and 5 bases from J, with 11 bases between. The CDR3 covers 15 residues. The CDR3 loop is CASSLEAGGTGELFF. CDR3 bases: TGCGCCAGCAGCTTGGAGGCAGGTGGAACCGGGGAGCTGTTTTTT.

The rearrangement links TRBV13 to TRBJ1-6, with D hard to call. V dropped 6 bases and J dropped 3 bases, with 9 bases sitting between them. In germline, CDR1 is PRHDT, CDR2 FYEKMQ (reference sequence). CDR3 size: 14 residues. The CDR3 region has the DNA TGTGCCAGCAGGTACCAGGACTATAATTCACCCCTCCACTTT. This gives the protein CASRYQDYNSPLHF.

This clone was observed a few times. The rearrangement joins TRBV18 to TRBJ1-2; 8 bases match TRBD1. V was pared by 5 bases and J by 6 bases, with 8 bases of the junction left unmatched. The CDR3 is 14 residues long. Germline lookup yields CDR1 KGHSH and CDR2 LQKENI. CDR3 region: CASSSTGQGDGYTF. The CDR3, as DNA: TGTGCCAGCTCATCTACCGGACAGGGTGATGGCTACACCTTC.

The V and J genes are TRBV2 and TRBJ2-7; the match to TRBD2 covers 11 bases. The trim removed 5 bases at V and 2 bases at J, leaving 8 bases unmatched. CDR3 length equals 16 residues. Germline V CDR1 and CDR2: SNHLY, FYNNEI. The CDR3 DNA is TGTGCCAGCAGTAGCCTGACTAGCGGGGCCACCTACGAGCAGTACTTC. It is translated as CASSSLTSGATYEQYF. Full variable domain (rest looked up from reference TRBV2 and TRBJ2-7): EPEVTQTPSHQVTQMGQEVILRCVPISNHLYFYWYRQILGQKVEFLVSFYNNEISEKSEIFDDQFSVERPDGSNFTLKIRSTKLEDSAMYFCASSSLTSGATYEQYFGPGTRLTVT.

V and J are TRBV6-5 and TRBJ2-5; D possibly corresponds to TRBD2 (5 bases). The better agreement between TRBJ2-7 and the DNA end casts doubt on the J call. This CDR3 is built from 14 residues. Germline values: CDR1 MNHEY, CDR2 SVGAGI. Here the CDR3 reads CASSRSVEGYEQYF. The CDR3 DNA reads as TGTGCCAGCAGTAGGTCGGTAGAGGGCTACGAGCAGTACTTC.

The chain employs TRBV18 and TRBJ2-1; possible D gene TRBD1, 6 bases. The CDR3 loop spans 13 amino acids. Trimming took off 6 bases at V and 15 bases at J, with 21 bases between the two ends. In germline, CDR1 is KGHSH, CDR2 LQKENI. This CDR3 reads CASSHEVDRPSFF. CDR3 in DNA: TGTGCCAGCTCCCACGAAGTCGACAGGCCGTCGTTCTTC.

The chain joins TRBV5-1 to TRBJ2-1; D might be TRBD1 (5 bases). The CDR3 spans 12 residues. Germline values: CDR1 SGHRS, CDR2 YFSETQ. V shed 4 bases and J shed 8 bases, with 10 bases lying between them. The CDR3 region has the DNA TGCGCCAGCAGCACCGACAGACATGAGCAGTTCTTC. Protein product: CASSTDRHEQFF.

The V gene is TRBV2, the J gene TRBJ1-2; possibly TRBD1 for D (5 bases). V was shortened by 11 bases and J by 2 bases, with 15 bases between the two germline ends. The CDR3 contains 13 residues. Germline CDR1 is SNHLY and CDR2 is FYNNEI. CDR3 in DNA: TGTGCCTCCCACTGGGGCGGAAACTATGGCTACACCTTC. It translates to CASHWGGNYGYTF.

V and J are TRBV7-9 and TRBJ1-1; D not certain. From germline, CDR1 is SEHNR and CDR2 FQNEAQ (reference sequence). V lost 3 bases and J lost 7, with 9 bases in between. The CDR3 is made up of 12 amino acids. In DNA, the CDR3 is TGTGCCAGCAGCTTTTCCCCTATTGAAGCTTTCTTT. Translation: CASSFSPIEAFF.

This clone was seen a handful of times. The chain uses TRBV4-2 and TRBJ2-2; D possibly corresponds to TRBD2 (5 bases). There are 16 residues in the CDR3. Germline V gene sequence: CDR1 LGHNA, CDR2 YNFKEQ. Trimming shortened V by 1 base and J by 3 bases, and 12 bases separated the two germline ends. DNA of the CDR3: TGTGCCAGCAGCCAAGTCCCCGGGGATTACACCGGGGAGCTGTTTTTT. It specifies CASSQVPGDYTGELFF.

The CDR3 is CASSKNRAPYEQYF. DNA for the CDR3: TGTGCCAGCAGCAAGAACAGAGCCCCTTACGAGCAGTACTTC. The gene calls are TRBV6-5 and TRBJ2-5, with D unclear. The better agreement between TRBJ2-7 and the DNA end casts doubt on the J call. CDR1 MNHEY and CDR2 SVGAGI come from the germline V gene. The CDR3 length is 14 residues.

This sequence joins TRBV5-1 and TRBJ1-1, with D unresolved. The V end lost 4 bases, the J end lost 6 bases, and 19 bases lay between the germline ends. Germline assignment: CDR1 SGHRS and CDR2 YFSETQ. The length of the CDR3 is 15 residues. DNA for the CDR3: TGCGCCAGCAGCCATGGGCCGAGGGATAGCTCTGAAGCTTTCTTT. Protein product: CASSHGPRDSSEAFF.

This sequence joins TRBV18 and TRBJ1-3; 7 bases map to TRBD1. The CDR3 extends over 17 amino acids. Germline CDR1 reads KGHSH; CDR2 reads LQKENI. J was trimmed by 2 bases and V by 6 bases; bases with no gene match: 13. CDR3 loop: CASSRVGRGSAGNTIYF. In DNA form, the CDR3 reads TGTGCCAGCTCCCGGGTCGGCAGGGGGTCGGCTGGAAACACCATATATTTT.

The chain couples TRBV27 to TRBJ2-7, with D maybe TRBD2 (7 bases). Germline-derived CDR1 and CDR2 are MNHEY and SMNVEV (reference sequence). This CDR3 has 14 amino acids. V gave up 5 bases and J gave up 4 bases, with 15 bases separating them. The CDR3 here is CASSPWGREYEQYF. DNA for the CDR3: TGTGCCAGCAGTCCCTGGGGGCGGGAGTACGAGCAGTACTTC.

The rearrangement uses TRBV7-9 and TRBJ1-1; D gene ambiguous. Germline-derived CDR1 and CDR2 are SEHNR and FQNEAQ (reference sequence). The V end lost 3 bases, the J end lost 0 bases, and 5 bases lay between the germline ends. The CDR3 sequence is 13 residues long. This CDR3 is CASSFTLNTEAFF. CDR3 bases: TGTGCCAGCAGCTTTACATTGAACACTGAAGCTTTCTTT.

The chain combines TRBV6-1 with TRBJ2-7, with 13 bases that match TRBD2. Per germline, CDR1 MNHNS and CDR2 SASEGT. This CDR3 has 13 amino acids. Trimming took 8 bases from V and 4 from J; bases not matched to a gene: 2. The CDR3 DNA reads TGTGCCAGCCGACTAGCGGGGGGATACGAGCAGTACTTC. Protein product: CASRLAGGYEQYF.

The chain combines TRBV5-4 with TRBJ1-1; D not certain. Trimming stripped 0 bases from V and 7 bases from J, with 13 bases between. Looked up from germline, CDR1 is SGHNT and CDR2 is YYREEE (reference sequence). This CDR3 has 14 amino acids. The CDR3 protein is CASSLVGSGNEAFF. Here the CDR3 DNA reads TGTGCCAGCAGCTTGGTAGGGTCGGGGAATGAAGCTTTCTTT.

This clone has only a few counts. The gene calls are TRBV11-2 and TRBJ1-2; D call uncertain. Germline values: CDR1 SGHAT, CDR2 FQNNGV. CDR3 length: 13 residues. Trimming removed 5 bases at V and 7 bases at J, with 14 bases between. The CDR3 DNA sequence: TGTGCCAGCAGCCCCGCGGCCCTGCCTGGCTACACCTTC. Translation gives CASSPAALPGYTF.